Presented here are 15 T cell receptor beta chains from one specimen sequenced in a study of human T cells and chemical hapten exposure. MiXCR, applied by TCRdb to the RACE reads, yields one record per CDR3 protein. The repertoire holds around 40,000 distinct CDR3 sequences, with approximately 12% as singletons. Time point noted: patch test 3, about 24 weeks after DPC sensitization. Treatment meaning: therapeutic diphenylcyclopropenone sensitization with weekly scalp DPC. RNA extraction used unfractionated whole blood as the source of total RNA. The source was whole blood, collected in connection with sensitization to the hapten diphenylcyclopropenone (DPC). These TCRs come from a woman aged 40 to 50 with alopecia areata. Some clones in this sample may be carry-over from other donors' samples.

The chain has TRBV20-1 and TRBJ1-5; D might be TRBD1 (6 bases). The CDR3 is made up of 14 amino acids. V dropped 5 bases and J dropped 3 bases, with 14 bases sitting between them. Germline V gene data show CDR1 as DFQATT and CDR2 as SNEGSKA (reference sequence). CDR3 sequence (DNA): TGCAGTGCTGTTCCGGGACACTACAATCAGCCCCAGCATTTT. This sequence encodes CSAVPGHYNQPQHF.

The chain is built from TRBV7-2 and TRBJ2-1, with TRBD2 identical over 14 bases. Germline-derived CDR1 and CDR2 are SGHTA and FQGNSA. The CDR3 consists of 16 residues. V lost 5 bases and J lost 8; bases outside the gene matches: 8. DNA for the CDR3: TGTGCCAGCAGCGTGTCCCGACTAGCGGGGGGGCATGAGCAGTTCTTC. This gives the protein CASSVSRLAGGHEQFF.

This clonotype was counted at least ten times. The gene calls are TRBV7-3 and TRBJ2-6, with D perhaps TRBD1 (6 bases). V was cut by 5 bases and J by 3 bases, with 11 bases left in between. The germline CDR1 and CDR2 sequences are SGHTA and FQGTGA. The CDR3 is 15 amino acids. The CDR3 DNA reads TGTGCCAGCAGCCCTCAGGGGAATGGGGCCAACGTCCTGACTTTC. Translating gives CASSPQGNGANVLTF. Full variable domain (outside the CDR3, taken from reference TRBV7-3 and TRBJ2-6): GAGVSQTPSNKVTEKGKYVELRCDPISGHTALYWYRQSLGQGPEFLIYFQGTGAADDSGLPNDRFFAVRPEGSVSTLKIQRTERGDSAVYLCASSPQGNGANVLTFGAGSRLTVL.

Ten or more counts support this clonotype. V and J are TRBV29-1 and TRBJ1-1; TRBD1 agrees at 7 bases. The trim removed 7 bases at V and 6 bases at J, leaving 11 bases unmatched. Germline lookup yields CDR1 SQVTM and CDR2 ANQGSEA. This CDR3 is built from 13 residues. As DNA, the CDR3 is TGCAGCGCCTTGACAGGGTTCGCCCCTGAAGCTTTCTTT. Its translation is CSALTGFAPEAFF.

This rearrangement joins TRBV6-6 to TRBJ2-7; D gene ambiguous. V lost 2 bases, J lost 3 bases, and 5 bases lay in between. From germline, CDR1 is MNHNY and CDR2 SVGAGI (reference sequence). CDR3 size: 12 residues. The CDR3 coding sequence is TGTGCCAGCAGTTACGTGAGCTACGAGCAGTACTTC. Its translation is CASSYVSYEQYF.

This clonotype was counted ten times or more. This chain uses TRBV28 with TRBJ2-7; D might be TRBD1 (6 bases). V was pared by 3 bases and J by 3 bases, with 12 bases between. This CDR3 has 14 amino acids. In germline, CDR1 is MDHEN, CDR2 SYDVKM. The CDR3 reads CASSLGTPDYEQYF. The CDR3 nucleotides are TGTGCCAGCAGTTTGGGGACACCCGACTACGAGCAGTACTTC.

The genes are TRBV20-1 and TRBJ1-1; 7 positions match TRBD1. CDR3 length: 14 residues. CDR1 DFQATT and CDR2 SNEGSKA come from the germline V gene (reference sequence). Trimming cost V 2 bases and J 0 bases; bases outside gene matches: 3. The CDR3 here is CSARRTGMNTEAFF. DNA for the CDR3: TGCAGTGCTAGACGGACAGGAATGAACACTGAAGCTTTCTTT.

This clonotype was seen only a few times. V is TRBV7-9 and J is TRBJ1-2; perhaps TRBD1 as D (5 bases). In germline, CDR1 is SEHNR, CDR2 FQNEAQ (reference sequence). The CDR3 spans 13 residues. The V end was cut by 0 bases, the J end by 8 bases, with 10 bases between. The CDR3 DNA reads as TGTGCCAGCAGCTTAGCAGGGGCCGACGGCTACACCTTC. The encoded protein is CASSLAGADGYTF.

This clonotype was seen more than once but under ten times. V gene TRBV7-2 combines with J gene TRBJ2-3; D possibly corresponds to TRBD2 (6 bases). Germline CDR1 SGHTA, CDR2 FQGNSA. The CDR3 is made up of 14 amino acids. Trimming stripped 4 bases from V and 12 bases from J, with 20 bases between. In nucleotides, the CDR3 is TGTGCCAGCAGCTCCCCTGGCGGGGCGATGGGTCAGTATTTT. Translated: CASSSPGGAMGQYF.

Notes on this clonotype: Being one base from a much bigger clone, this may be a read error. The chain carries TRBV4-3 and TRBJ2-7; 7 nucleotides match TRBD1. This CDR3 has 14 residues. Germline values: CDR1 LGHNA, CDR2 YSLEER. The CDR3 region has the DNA TGCGTCAGCAGCCAAGGACCACAGGGGTACGAGCAGTACTTC. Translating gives CVSSQGPQGYEQYF.

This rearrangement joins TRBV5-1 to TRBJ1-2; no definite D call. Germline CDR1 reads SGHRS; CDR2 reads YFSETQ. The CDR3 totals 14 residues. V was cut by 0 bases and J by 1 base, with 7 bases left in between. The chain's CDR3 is CASSLGADNYGYTF. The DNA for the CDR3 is TGCGCCAGCAGCTTGGGGGCGGATAACTATGGCTACACCTTC.

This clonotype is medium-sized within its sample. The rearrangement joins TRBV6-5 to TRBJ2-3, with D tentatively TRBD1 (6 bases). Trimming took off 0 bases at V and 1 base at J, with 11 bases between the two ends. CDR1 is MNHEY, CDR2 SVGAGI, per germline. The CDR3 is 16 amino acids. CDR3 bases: TGTGCCAGCAGTTACTCCGGGACACGAGGCACAGATACGCAGTATTTT. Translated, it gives CASSYSGTRGTDTQYF.

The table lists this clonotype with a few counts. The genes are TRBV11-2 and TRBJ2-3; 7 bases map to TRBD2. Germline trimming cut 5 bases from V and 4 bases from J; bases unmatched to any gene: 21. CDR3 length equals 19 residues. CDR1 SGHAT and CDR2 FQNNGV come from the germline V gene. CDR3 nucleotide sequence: TGTGCCAGCAGCCAGGGACTACCTAACCCCCGCCGAGTCGCAGATACGCAGTATTTT. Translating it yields CASSQGLPNPRRVADTQYF.

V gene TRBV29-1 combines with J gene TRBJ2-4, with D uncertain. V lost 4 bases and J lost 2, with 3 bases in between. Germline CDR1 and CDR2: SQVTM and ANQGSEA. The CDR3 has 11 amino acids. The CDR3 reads CSVGTKNIQYF. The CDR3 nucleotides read TGCAGCGTTGGGACCAAAAACATTCAGTACTTC.

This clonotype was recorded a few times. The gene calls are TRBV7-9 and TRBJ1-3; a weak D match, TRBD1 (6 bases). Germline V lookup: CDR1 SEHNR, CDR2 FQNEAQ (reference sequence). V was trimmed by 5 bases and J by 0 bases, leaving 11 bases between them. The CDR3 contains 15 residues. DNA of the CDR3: TGTGCCAGCAGCCTCGACAGGTACTCTGGAAACACCATATATTTT. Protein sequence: CASSLDRYSGNTIYF. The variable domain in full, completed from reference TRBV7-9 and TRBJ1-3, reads DTGVSQNPRHKITKRGQNVTFRCDPISEHNRLYWYRQTLGQGPEFLTYFQNEAQLEKSRLLSDRFSAERPKGSFSTLEIQRTEQGDSAMYLCASSLDRYSGNTIYFGEGSWLTVV.